A single sample is the source of the 32 T cell receptor beta chains below, sequenced in a study of blood T cell repertoires in COVID-19. Only in-frame clones appear in the TCRdb table, and some are missing; sequencing was by immunoSEQ multiplex PCR. The table lists about 170,000 clones, around four fifths of them singletons. Sequencing input: peripheral blood. These receptors all come from a woman of 80 years or more with COVID-19, enrolled during active disease.

CDR3 DNA sequence: TGCGCCAGCAGTGGCCAGGGGGGCTTCTATAATTCACCCCTCCACTTT. It yields the protein CASSGQGGFYNSPLHF. The V gene is TRBV10-2, the J gene TRBJ1-6, with TRBD1 matching over 7 bases. In germline, CDR1 is WSHSY, CDR2 SAAADI. With 4 bases clipped from V and 3 bases from J, the junction kept 6 bases outside the gene matches. The CDR3 is made up of 16 amino acids.

The rearrangement links TRBV6-2 or TRBV6-3 to TRBJ1-2, with D perhaps TRBD1 (6 bases). V lost 4 bases to trimming and J lost 5 bases, with 8 bases between them. Germline assignment: CDR1 MNHEY and CDR2 SVGEGT. This CDR3 has 12 amino acids. CDR3 protein: CASSLQGYGYTF. For the CDR3, the DNA is TGTGCCAGCAGTTTACAGGGATATGGCTACACCTTC.

V usage is TRBV19 and J usage is TRBJ2-7; 10 bases are a match to TRBD2. With V trimmed by 5 bases and J by 6 bases, 10 bases remained unmatched. Germline V CDR1 and CDR2: LNHDA, SQIVND (reference sequence). The CDR3 runs 15 residues. This chain's CDR3 is CASSGASGSNREQYF. The CDR3 nucleotides read TGTGCCAGTAGTGGAGCTAGCGGGAGTAACCGCGAGCAGTACTTC.

The rearrangement joins TRBV7-9 to TRBJ1-2; D gene ambiguous. This CDR3 has 14 residues. Trimming shortened V by 5 bases and J by 3 bases, and 13 bases separated the two germline ends. Germline CDR1 SEHNR, CDR2 FQNEAQ (reference sequence). CDR3 residues: CASSRRVVDYGYTF. CDR3 nucleotide sequence: TGTGCCAGCAGCCGGAGAGTGGTCGACTATGGCTACACCTTC.

This chain uses TRBV27 with TRBJ1-1, with 9 bases fitting TRBD1. The CDR3 is made up of 14 amino acids. Trimming cost V 5 bases and J 6 bases; bases outside gene matches: 7. Germline CDR1 MNHEY, CDR2 SMNVEV (reference sequence). The CDR3 DNA is TGTGCCAGCAGTGCCGGACAGGGGAGCGCTGAAGCTTTCTTT. Translation: CASSAGQGSAEAFF.

The chain carries TRBV7-2 and TRBJ1-2; D is unresolved. CDR1 and CDR2 (germline): SGHTA, FQGNSA. This CDR3 has 14 amino acids. Deletions cut 5 bases from V and 8 bases from J, with 18 bases between. DNA of the CDR3: TGTGCCAGCAGCCCCCGGACTCCTCCGTGGGGCTACACCTTC. It encodes CASSPRTPPWGYTF.

V and J are TRBV11-2 and TRBJ2-5, with 8 bases aligning to TRBD1. The CDR3 has 18 amino acids. Germline lookup yields CDR1 SGHAT and CDR2 FQNNGV. Trimming removed 5 bases from V and 2 bases from J; junction bases left unmatched: 16. CDR3 region: CASSPVNQGAWGQETQYF. The CDR3 bases are TGTGCCAGCAGCCCTGTAAACCAGGGGGCCTGGGGACAAGAGACCCAGTACTTC.

This chain joins TRBV5-1 and TRBJ2-5, with 9 bases identical to TRBD2. This CDR3 has 15 amino acids. From germline, CDR1 is SGHRS and CDR2 YFSETQ. The V and J ends lost 0 bases and 3 bases, in that order; junction bases with no gene match: 3. The chain's CDR3 is CASSLAGLAEETQYF. DNA for the CDR3: TGCGCCAGCAGCTTGGCGGGACTAGCAGAAGAGACCCAGTACTTC.

The chain recombines TRBV19 with TRBJ2-1; D remains unclear. Deletions cut 1 base from V and 5 bases from J, with 6 bases between. CDR3 length equals 13 residues. Looked up from germline, CDR1 is LNHDA and CDR2 is SQIVND (reference sequence). The CDR3: CASSIGLNNEQFF. The CDR3 region has the DNA TGTGCCAGTAGTATAGGGCTTAACAATGAGCAGTTCTTC.

The chain combines TRBV5-4 with TRBJ1-2; 7 nucleotides match TRBD1. The V gene end was trimmed by 4 bases and the J gene end by 0 bases; junction bases not matched to a gene: 0. The CDR3 loop spans 13 amino acids. Per germline, CDR1 SGHNT and CDR2 YYREEE (reference sequence). The CDR3 coding sequence is TGTGCCAGCAGCGGGACAGCTAACTATGGCTACACCTTC. It specifies CASSGTANYGYTF.

V and J are TRBV27 and TRBJ1-2; 9 bases are shared with TRBD1. The CDR3 totals 15 residues. Trimming at V came to 1 base and at J to 2 bases, leaving 2 bases not matched to a gene. Germline lookup yields CDR1 MNHEY and CDR2 SMNVEV (reference sequence). Here the CDR3 reads CASSLFGTGNYGYTF. DNA of the CDR3: TGTGCCAGCAGTTTATTCGGGACAGGGAACTATGGCTACACCTTC.

The rearrangement links TRBV5-6 to TRBJ2-2, with 8 bases aligning to TRBD1. The trim removed 4 bases at V and 1 base at J, leaving 6 bases unmatched. Germline values: CDR1 SGHDT, CDR2 YYEEEE. The CDR3 is 16 residues long. CDR3 protein: CASSSPGGVNTGELFF. The CDR3 DNA is TGTGCCAGCAGCAGCCCAGGGGGCGTGAACACCGGGGAGCTGTTTTTT.

V is TRBV10-3 and J is TRBJ2-3; possible D gene TRBD2, 5 bases. CDR1 is ENHRY, CDR2 SYGVKD, per germline. This CDR3 contains 13 residues. The V and J ends lost 5 bases and 1 base respectively, with 7 bases between them. CDR3 in amino acids: CAISSGGTDTQYF. CDR3 DNA: TGTGCCATCAGTAGCGGCGGCACAGATACGCAGTATTTT.

This sequence joins TRBV7-3 and TRBJ2-3; perhaps TRBD2 as D (6 bases). The V gene lost 3 bases and the J gene lost 3 bases, with 16 bases spanning the gap. There are 16 residues in the CDR3. Germline assignment: CDR1 SGHTA and CDR2 FQGTGA. The CDR3 sequence is CASSFGPTSGTDTQYF. The CDR3 nucleotides are TGTGCCAGCAGCTTCGGACCGACTAGTGGGACAGATACGCAGTATTTT.

This clone was picked up one time. The rearrangement joins TRBV11-2 to TRBJ1-3, with a possible D match to TRBD1 (5 bases). Trimming removed 0 bases from V and 7 bases from J, with 13 bases in between. The length of the CDR3 is 15 residues. Germline CDR1 SGHAT, CDR2 FQNNGV. CDR3 DNA sequence: TGTGCCAGCAGCTTAGATCTCCAGGGATGGAACACCATATATTTT. Translated: CASSLDLQGWNTIYF.

The chain carries TRBV19 and TRBJ2-5; 9 bases align to TRBD2. Losses at the gene ends were 4 bases for V and 5 bases for J; bases not matched to a gene: 11. There are 16 residues in the CDR3. Germline-derived CDR1 and CDR2 are LNHDA and SQIVND (reference sequence). The CDR3 sequence is CASSKRLAARGETQYF. CDR3 nucleotide sequence: TGTGCCAGTAGTAAAAGACTAGCGGCCAGGGGGGAGACCCAGTACTTC.

The rearrangement uses TRBV10-3 and TRBJ2-3, with 7 nucleotides matching TRBD1. The CDR3 sequence is 15 residues long. Unmatched junction bases numbered 4, after V lost 4 bases and J lost 0 bases. The germline CDR1 and CDR2 sequences are ENHRY and SYGVKD. The chain's CDR3 is CAISAGTASTDTQYF. CDR3 DNA sequence: TGTGCCATCAGTGCGGGGACAGCCAGCACAGATACGCAGTATTTT.

The chain joins TRBV27 to TRBJ2-2; D unclear. This CDR3 region has 13 residues. Trimming shortened V by 1 base and J by 9 bases, and 9 bases separated the two germline ends. Germline V lookup: CDR1 MNHEY, CDR2 SMNVEV (reference sequence). Written as DNA, the CDR3 is TGTGCCAGCAGTTTATTCTCGAGCCGGGAGCTGTTTTTT. It yields the protein CASSLFSSRELFF.

This chain connects TRBV18 to TRBJ2-7; 12 bases align to TRBD2. The CDR3 is made up of 16 amino acids. Germline CDR1 KGHSH, CDR2 LQKENI. The V and J ends lost 3 bases and 1 base, in that order; junction bases with no gene match: 4. In DNA, the CDR3 is TGTGCCAGCTCACCCCTCGGACTAGCGGGATCCTACGAGCAGTACTTC. Translating gives CASSPLGLAGSYEQYF.

The chain joins TRBV5-1 to TRBJ1-5; unclear D gene. The CDR3 is made up of 13 amino acids. V lost 1 base and J 5 bases, leaving 7 bases between the germline ends. The germline gives CDR1 SGHRS, CDR2 YFSETQ. The CDR3 region has the DNA TGCGCCAGCAGCTTGATGGGCGATCAGCCCCAGCATTTT. It yields the protein CASSLMGDQPQHF.

The rearrangement joins TRBV30 to TRBJ1-1; the D gene is possibly TRBD1 (6 bases). V was pared by 2 bases and J by 0 bases, with 25 bases between. CDR1 is GTSNPN and CDR2 is SVGIG in the germline V gene (reference sequence). There are 19 residues in the CDR3. CDR3 sequence (DNA): TGTGCCTGGAGTAGGGGGGGAAAGGCCTTCTTGTTCTTGAACACTGAAGCTTTCTTT. Protein: CAWSRGGKAFLFLNTEAFF.

The rearrangement joins TRBV18 to TRBJ2-1, with 8 bases matching TRBD2. V was clipped by 1 base and J by 0 bases; unmatched bases: 2. There are 16 residues in the CDR3. The germline V gene encodes CDR1 KGHSH and CDR2 LQKENI. The CDR3 DNA is TGTGCCAGCTCACCACGCGCGGGGGGCTCCTACAATGAGCAGTTCTTC. It translates to CASSPRAGGSYNEQFF. The full variable domain, completed using reference TRBV18 and TRBJ2-1, is NAGVMQNPRHLVRRRGQEARLRCSPMKGHSHVYWYRQLPEEGLKFMVYLQKENIIDESGMPKERFSAEFPKEGPSILRIQQVVRGDSAAYFCASSPRAGGSYNEQFFGPGTRLTVL.

The V gene is TRBV4-2, the J gene TRBJ1-5; TRBD1 agrees at 9 bases. J gave up 6 bases and V 3 bases, and 24 bases lay outside the gene matches. Germline CDR1 is LGHNA and CDR2 is YNFKEQ. The CDR3 length is 21 residues. The CDR3 bases are TGTGCCAGCAGCCACCTCTCTGATACCGGGACAGGGCCGGGACCCACTCAGCCCCAGCATTTT. It yields the protein CASSHLSDTGTGPGPTQPQHF.

The chain is built from TRBV25-1 and TRBJ2-1; 7 bases match TRBD2. The CDR3 loop spans 13 amino acids. Unmatched junction bases numbered 8, after V lost 9 bases and J lost 6 bases. CDR1 and CDR2 from the germline V gene are MGHDK and SYGVNS. CDR3 nucleotides: TGTGCCAGTGAGCGAGCGGGACTCAATGAGCAGTTCTTC. This codes for CASERAGLNEQFF.

The chain is built from TRBV7-8 and TRBJ2-2; TRBD2 aligns across 7 bases. CDR3 size: 16 residues. Germline V gene sequence: CDR1 SGHVS, CDR2 FQNEAQ. V was clipped by 0 bases and J by 7 bases; unmatched bases: 8. The DNA for the CDR3 is TGTGCCAGCAGCTTAGCCGCGACTAGCCGGTTCGGGGAGCTGTTTTTT. The encoded protein is CASSLAATSRFGELFF.

The chain recombines TRBV7-2 with TRBJ2-7, with D perhaps TRBD1 (5 bases). Deletions cut 1 base from V and 3 bases from J, with 7 bases between. There are 13 residues in the CDR3. Germline CDR1 SGHTA, CDR2 FQGNSA. The CDR3 sequence is CASSLGQIYEQYF. The CDR3 bases are TGTGCCAGCAGCTTAGGACAGATCTACGAGCAGTACTTC.

This chain uses TRBV14 with TRBJ1-2; D possibly corresponds to TRBD1 (6 bases). This CDR3 is built from 15 residues. From germline, CDR1 is SGHDN and CDR2 FVKESK. The V gene lost 2 bases and the J gene lost 1 base, with 11 bases spanning the gap. The CDR3 DNA sequence: TGTGCCAGCAGCCAACAGGGGACCTATAACTATGGCTACACCTTC. Its translation: CASSQQGTYNYGYTF. The whole variable domain, remainder taken from reference TRBV14 and TRBJ1-2, is EAGVTQFPSHSVIEKGQTVTLRCDPISGHDNLYWYRRVMGKEIKFLLHFVKESKQDESGMPNNRFLAERTGGTYSTLKVQPAELEDSGVYFCASSQQGTYNYGYTFGSGTRLTVV.

This clone was recorded only once. The chain carries TRBV28 and TRBJ2-3; possible D gene TRBD1, 7 bases. This CDR3 region has 16 residues. Germline V gene lookup returns CDR1 MDHEN and CDR2 SYDVKM. V was trimmed by 9 bases and J by 4 bases, leaving 23 bases between them. The CDR3 DNA sequence: TGTGCCAGTACCCCTCCTGGGGCAGGGGGGTCAGATACGCAGTATTTT. Translated: CASTPPGAGGSDTQYF.

The gene calls are TRBV27 and TRBJ2-7, with D unclear. The germline CDR1 and CDR2 sequences are MNHEY and SMNVEV (reference sequence). CDR3 size: 14 residues. Trimming shortened V by 5 bases and J by 2 bases, and 13 bases separated the two germline ends. The CDR3 DNA follows: TGTGCCAGCAGTCTCGCGCCGCACCCCTACGAGCAGTACTTC. Protein product: CASSLAPHPYEQYF.

V gene TRBV10-3 combines with J gene TRBJ1-1; perhaps TRBD1 as D (6 bases). Trimming cost V 0 bases and J 0 bases, with 8 bases left between them. The germline CDR1 and CDR2 sequences are ENHRY and SYGVKD. This CDR3 spans 15 amino acids. The CDR3 loop is CAISESKGVNTEAFF. The CDR3, as DNA: TGTGCCATCAGTGAGTCGAAGGGGGTGAACACTGAAGCTTTCTTT.

DNA of the CDR3: TGCGCCAGCAGCTTGATGGGAGGTCAAGAGACCCAGTACTTC. Residues: CASSLMGGQETQYF. V usage is TRBV5-1 and J usage is TRBJ2-5, with D possibly TRBD2 on 6 matching bases. The CDR3 loop spans 14 amino acids. The ends were cut back, 1 base at V and 2 bases at J, with 9 bases in the middle. From germline, CDR1 is SGHRS and CDR2 YFSETQ.

The CDR3 DNA follows: TGTGCCAGCAGCGTAGGGCTAGCGGGGGGGCCAGGGTACTTC. The encoded protein is CASSVGLAGGPGYF. The J gene is TRBJ2-5, the V gene TRBV9, with 12 bases fitting TRBD2. Germline V gene lookup returns CDR1 SGDLS and CDR2 YYNGEE. J lost 13 bases, V lost 0 bases, and 7 bases had no gene match. This CDR3 has 14 residues.